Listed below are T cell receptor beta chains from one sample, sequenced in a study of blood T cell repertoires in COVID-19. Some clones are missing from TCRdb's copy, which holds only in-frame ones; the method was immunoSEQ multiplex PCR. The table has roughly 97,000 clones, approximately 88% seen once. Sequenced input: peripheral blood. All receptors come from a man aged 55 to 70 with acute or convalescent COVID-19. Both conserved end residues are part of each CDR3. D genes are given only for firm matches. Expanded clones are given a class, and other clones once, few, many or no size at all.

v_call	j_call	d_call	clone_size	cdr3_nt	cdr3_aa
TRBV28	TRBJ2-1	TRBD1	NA	TGTGCCAGCAGTTCCATTGGCGCAGGGGGCGATGAGCAGTTCTTC	CASSSIGAGGDEQFF
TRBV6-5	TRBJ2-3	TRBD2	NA	TGTGCCACTCTAGCGGGTACTCACGCTACGCAGTATTTT	CATLAGTHATQYF
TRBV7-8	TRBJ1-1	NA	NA	TGTGCCAGCAGCCTCGCTAGCCGGGGGGTGTATTCTGAAGCTTTCTTT	CASSLASRGVYSEAFF
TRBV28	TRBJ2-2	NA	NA	TGTGCCAGCAGGAGCGGGTCTCGGAGCGGGGAGCTGTTTTTT	CASRSGSRSGELFF
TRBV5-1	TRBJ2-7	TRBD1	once	TGCGCCAGCAGCTTGGCCGGACAGGGGCGGGAGCAGTACTTC	CASSLAGQGREQYF
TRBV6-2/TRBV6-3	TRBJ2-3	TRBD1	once	TGTGCCAGCAGTCCCCGGACAGGGGCAGATACGCAGTATTTT	CASSPRTGADTQYF
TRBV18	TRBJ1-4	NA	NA	TGTGCCAGCTCCCTTAACAGAGATGAAAAACTGTTTTTT	CASSLNRDEKLFF
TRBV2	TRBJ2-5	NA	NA	TGTGCCAGCAGTGGGAACAGGGATGAGGAGACCCAGTACTTC	CASSGNRDEETQYF
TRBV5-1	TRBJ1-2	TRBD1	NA	TGTGCCAGCAGCTTCGGGACAGGGGCCGGCTACACCTTC	CASSFGTGAGYTF
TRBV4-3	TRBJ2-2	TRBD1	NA	TGCGCCAGCAGCTTACAGGGGAAAACCGGGGAGCTGTTTTTT	CASSLQGKTGELFF
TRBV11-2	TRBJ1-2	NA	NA	TGTGCCAGCAGCCCTAGAGGGAACTATGGCTACACCTTC	CASSPRGNYGYTF
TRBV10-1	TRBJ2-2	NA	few	TGCGCCAGCAGCCGACAGGCATTGAACACCGGGGAGCTGTTTTTT	CASSRQALNTGELFF
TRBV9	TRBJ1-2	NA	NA	TGTGCCAGCAGAATCGGACAGCAGGGCTACACCTTC	CASRIGQQGYTF
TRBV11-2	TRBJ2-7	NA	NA	TGTGCCAGCAGCTTAGAAGACCTTCTGGGCGGGCGCTCCTACGAGCAGTACTTC	CASSLEDLLGGRSYEQYF
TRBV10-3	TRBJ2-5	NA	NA	TGTGCCATCAGTGACCAGAATCAAGAGACCCAGTACTTC	CAISDQNQETQYF
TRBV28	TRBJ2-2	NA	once	TGTGCCAGCAGTTTATGGGGGACTTTGAACACCGGGGAGCTGTTTTTT	CASSLWGTLNTGELFF
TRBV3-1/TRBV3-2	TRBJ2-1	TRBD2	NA	TGTGCCAGCAGCCAAGAACTAGCGGGTAAGCAGTTCTTC	CASSQELAGKQFF
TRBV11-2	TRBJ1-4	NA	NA	TGTGCCAGCAGCTTAGATGAGGGTCGAGGTGAAAAACTGTTTTTT	CASSLDEGRGEKLFF
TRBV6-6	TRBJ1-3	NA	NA	TGTGCCAGCAGCCCCAGGTTTGGAAACACCATATATTTT	CASSPRFGNTIYF
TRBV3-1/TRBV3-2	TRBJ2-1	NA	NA	TGTGCCAGCAGCCAGTCGGCCGGCGGCGGAGAGCAGTTCTTC	CASSQSAGGGEQFF
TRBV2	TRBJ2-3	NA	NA	TGTGCCAGGACTGACTTAGCAGGGGCGAGGACAGATACGCAGTATTTT	CARTDLAGARTDTQYF
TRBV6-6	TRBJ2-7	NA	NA	TGTGCCAGCAGTTACCTCGGGGTAGCTGCCTACGAGCAGTACTTC	CASSYLGVAAYEQYF
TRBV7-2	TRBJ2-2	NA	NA	TGTGCCAGCAGCTCGTTCAACACCGGGGAGCTGTTTTTT	CASSSFNTGELFF
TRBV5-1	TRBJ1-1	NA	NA	TGCGCCAGCAGCTTGGTGGGTGGAGGCACTGAAGCTTTCTTT	CASSLVGGGTEAFF
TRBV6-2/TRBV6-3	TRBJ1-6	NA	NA	TGTGCCAGCAGTCACCGAACAGGAACCCTAATTTCACCCCTCCACTTT	CASSHRTGTLISPLHF
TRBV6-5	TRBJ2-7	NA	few	TGTGCCACCTCCAACCTACAGGGCTACGAGCAGTACTTC	CATSNLQGYEQYF
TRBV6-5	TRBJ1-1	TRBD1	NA	TGTGCCAGCAAGGGACAGGGGGCTGAAGCTTTCTTT	CASKGQGAEAFF
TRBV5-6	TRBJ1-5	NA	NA	TGTGCCAGCAGCTCAGGGGCCAGGGGAAGTCAGCCCCAGCATTTT	CASSSGARGSQPQHF
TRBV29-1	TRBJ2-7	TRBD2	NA	TGCAGCGTTGAAGATCTAGCGGGGGGCTACGAGCAGTACTTC	CSVEDLAGGYEQYF
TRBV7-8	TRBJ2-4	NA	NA	TGTGCCAGCAGCTTACAGGGAAACATTCAGTACTTC	CASSLQGNIQYF
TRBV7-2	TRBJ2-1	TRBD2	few	TGTGCCAGCAGTCCGCGGACTAGCCCTGGGCAGTTCTTC	CASSPRTSPGQFF
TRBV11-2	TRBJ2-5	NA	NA	TGTGCCAGCGCCTATAAGCGGGCCGAAGAGACCCAGTACTTC	CASAYKRAEETQYF
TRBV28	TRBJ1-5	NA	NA	TGTGCCAGTACCGGTTGGACAGAGATCCAGCCCCAGCATTTT	CASTGWTEIQPQHF
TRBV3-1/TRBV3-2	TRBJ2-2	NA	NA	TGTGCCAGCAGCCAGATACAGGGTGCCGGGGAGCTGTTTTTT	CASSQIQGAGELFF
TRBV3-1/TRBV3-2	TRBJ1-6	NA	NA	TGTGCCAGCAGCCAAGAATCAGGAGGGAACTCACCCCTCCACTTT	CASSQESGGNSPLHF
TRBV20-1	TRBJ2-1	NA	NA	TGCAGTGCTCTAGTGGATGAGCAGTTCTTC	CSALVDEQFF
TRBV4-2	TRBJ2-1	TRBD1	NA	TGTGCCAGCAGCCAGGGGGGACAGGGTGACAATGAGCAGTTCTTC	CASSQGGQGDNEQFF
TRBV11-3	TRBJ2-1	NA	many	TGTGCCAGCAGCTGGGAGGTCGGGAGTGAGCAGTTCTTC	CASSWEVGSEQFF
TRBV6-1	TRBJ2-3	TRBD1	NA	TGTGCCAGCAGTGATTCGGGACAGGGGACGGATACGCAGTATTTT	CASSDSGQGTDTQYF
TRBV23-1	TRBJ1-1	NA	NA	TGCGCCAGCAGTCACGGGGTTGGCACTGAAGCTTTCTTT	CASSHGVGTEAFF
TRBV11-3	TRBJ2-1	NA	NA	TGTGCCAGCAGCTTAGGACGGGAAGATGGCAATGAGCAGTTCTTC	CASSLGREDGNEQFF
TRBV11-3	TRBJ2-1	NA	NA	TGTGCCAGCAGCGGGCGGTCGGGAGCCTACAATGAGCAGTTCTTC	CASSGRSGAYNEQFF